The rows below give T cell receptor beta chains drawn from one sample of a study of OX40 agonist ivuxolimab in advanced cancers. The method was immunoSEQ multiplex PCR; TCRdb's version includes in-frame clones alone and lacks a portion of them. The data contain around 70,000 clones, about 90% of them seen just once; the ten biggest clones take up approximately 2.8%. The source material was CD4+ or CD8+ T cells sorted from blood, sampled in a trial of the OX40 agonist ivuxolimab. These receptors all come from an adult with an advanced solid tumor such as melanoma, head and neck, liver or kidney cancer. Each CDR3 is given with its conserved first and last residue. D genes are given only for firm matches. Some rows have no size entry. The others give once, few or many, or a class for an expanded clone.

j_gene: TRBJ1-2; d_gene: -; v_gene: TRBV7-2; abundance: -; CDR3aa: CASSLGGQGFGYTF; CDR3nt: TGTGCCAGCAGCTTAGGCGGGCAGGGTTTTGGCTACACCTTC
j_gene: TRBJ2-1; d_gene: TRBD2; v_gene: TRBV5-4; abundance: -; CDR3aa: CASSSAGLADNEQFF; CDR3nt: TGTGCCAGCAGCTCCGCGGGTCTAGCGGACAATGAGCAGTTCTTC
j_gene: TRBJ2-6; d_gene: TRBD1; v_gene: TRBV28; abundance: -; CDR3aa: CAIRGQGSGANVLTF; CDR3nt: TGTGCCATTAGGGGACAGGGATCTGGGGCCAACGTCCTGACTTTC
j_gene: TRBJ1-3; d_gene: -; v_gene: TRBV5-5; abundance: -; CDR3aa: CASSSGALFSGNTIYF; CDR3nt: TGTGCCAGCAGCTCGGGGGCACTTTTCTCTGGAAACACCATATATTTT
j_gene: TRBJ2-5; d_gene: -; v_gene: TRBV5-1; abundance: once; CDR3aa: CASSAAETQYF; CDR3nt: TGCGCCAGCAGCGCTGCTGAGACCCAGTACTTC
j_gene: TRBJ2-5; d_gene: TRBD1; v_gene: TRBV11-1; abundance: -; CDR3aa: CASSGDRGETQYF; CDR3nt: TGTGCCAGCAGCGGGGACAGGGGGGAGACCCAGTACTTC
j_gene: TRBJ2-6; d_gene: -; v_gene: TRBV29-1; abundance: -; CDR3aa: CSVAGPSGANVLTF; CDR3nt: TGCAGCGTTGCAGGGCCCTCTGGGGCCAACGTCCTGACTTTC
j_gene: TRBJ2-5; d_gene: -; v_gene: TRBV2; abundance: -; CDR3aa: CASRRAVWQETQYF; CDR3nt: TGTGCCAGCAGAAGGGCGGTTTGGCAAGAGACCCAGTACTTC
j_gene: TRBJ1-4; d_gene: TRBD1; v_gene: TRBV5-6; abundance: -; CDR3aa: CASSPTGQGEKLFF; CDR3nt: TGTGCCAGCAGCCCGACGGGACAGGGTGAAAAACTGTTTTTT
j_gene: TRBJ1-2; d_gene: -; v_gene: TRBV4-1; abundance: -; CDR3aa: CASSQDGRMITGYGYTF; CDR3nt: TGCGCCAGCAGCCAAGATGGACGGATGATAACAGGCTATGGCTACACCTTC
j_gene: TRBJ2-6; d_gene: -; v_gene: TRBV6-1; abundance: -; CDR3aa: CASSNKGANVLTF; CDR3nt: TGTGCCAGCAGTAATAAAGGGGCCAACGTCCTGACTTTC
j_gene: TRBJ2-7; d_gene: TRBD1; v_gene: TRBV7-9; abundance: -; CDR3aa: CASRPGQLVYEQYF; CDR3nt: TGTGCCAGCAGACCGGGACAGCTAGTCTACGAGCAGTACTTC
j_gene: TRBJ2-7; d_gene: -; v_gene: TRBV5-6; abundance: -; CDR3aa: CASSSVDSFYEQYF; CDR3nt: TGTGCCAGCAGCTCGGTAGACAGCTTCTACGAGCAGTACTTC
j_gene: TRBJ2-5; d_gene: TRBD1; v_gene: TRBV7-3; abundance: few; CDR3aa: CASSRTGTGGETQYF; CDR3nt: TGTGCCAGCAGCAGAACCGGGACAGGCGGAGAGACCCAGTACTTC
j_gene: TRBJ2-5; d_gene: TRBD1; v_gene: TRBV5-1; abundance: -; CDR3aa: CASSLARQGPETQYF; CDR3nt: TGCGCCAGCAGCTTGGCCAGACAGGGTCCCGAGACCCAGTACTTC
j_gene: TRBJ2-7; d_gene: -; v_gene: TRBV4-1; abundance: -; CDR3aa: CASSPSVVSDSPYEQYF; CDR3nt: TGCGCCAGCAGCCCGAGTGTGGTTAGTGACAGTCCCTACGAGCAGTACTTC
j_gene: TRBJ2-5; d_gene: -; v_gene: TRBV7-9; abundance: -; CDR3aa: CASSATGTGSQETQYF; CDR3nt: TGTGCCAGCAGCGCCACCGGGACGGGGAGCCAAGAGACCCAGTACTTC
j_gene: TRBJ2-5; d_gene: -; v_gene: TRBV10-1; abundance: -; CDR3aa: CASSVSGQETQYF; CDR3nt: TGCGCCAGCAGTGTATCAGGTCAGGAGACCCAGTACTTC
j_gene: TRBJ1-5; d_gene: TRBD1; v_gene: TRBV19; abundance: once; CDR3aa: CASSSQGNSNQPQHF; CDR3nt: TGTGCCAGTAGTTCACAGGGGAATAGCAATCAGCCCCAGCATTTT
j_gene: TRBJ1-2; d_gene: -; v_gene: TRBV5-8; abundance: -; CDR3aa: CASSLVAGNLYGYTF; CDR3nt: TGTGCCAGCAGCTTGGTGGCGGGCAACCTTTATGGCTACACCTTC
j_gene: TRBJ1-1; d_gene: TRBD1; v_gene: TRBV6-5; abundance: -; CDR3aa: CASSYQDRVGEAFF; CDR3nt: TGTGCCAGCAGTTACCAGGACAGGGTTGGTGAAGCTTTCTTT
j_gene: TRBJ1-6; d_gene: TRBD1; v_gene: TRBV11-3; abundance: many; CDR3aa: CASSEGQSNSPLHF; CDR3nt: TGTGCCAGCAGCGAGGGACAGAGTAATTCACCCCTCCACTTT
j_gene: TRBJ2-7; d_gene: -; v_gene: TRBV14; abundance: -; CDR3aa: CASSQGNEQYF; CDR3nt: TGTGCCAGCAGCCAGGGGAACGAGCAGTACTTC
j_gene: TRBJ1-2; d_gene: -; v_gene: TRBV28; abundance: few; CDR3aa: CASSVGGNYGYTF; CDR3nt: TGTGCCAGCAGTGTTGGGGGGAACTATGGCTACACCTTC
j_gene: TRBJ2-1; d_gene: -; v_gene: TRBV9; abundance: -; CDR3aa: CASSVAGALTYNEQFF; CDR3nt: TGTGCCAGCAGCGTAGCGGGCGCGCTGACCTACAATGAGCAGTTCTTC
j_gene: TRBJ2-5; d_gene: -; v_gene: TRBV29-1; abundance: once; CDR3aa: CSVEGSARTDWETQYF; CDR3nt: TGCAGCGTTGAAGGGTCCGCCAGGACCGACTGGGAGACCCAGTACTTC
j_gene: TRBJ2-1; d_gene: TRBD2; v_gene: TRBV28; abundance: -; CDR3aa: CASSPAGLSYNEQFF; CDR3nt: TGTGCCAGCAGTCCAGCGGGGCTCTCCTACAATGAGCAGTTCTTC
j_gene: TRBJ1-2; d_gene: -; v_gene: TRBV2; abundance: -; CDR3aa: CASTLNRAGGYTF; CDR3nt: TGTGCCAGCACCCTCAATAGGGCAGGAGGCTACACCTTC
j_gene: TRBJ2-7; d_gene: TRBD1; v_gene: TRBV6-1; abundance: -; CDR3aa: CASSLAGGVNEQYF; CDR3nt: TGTGCCAGCAGCCTGGCAGGGGGTGTAAATGAGCAGTACTTC
j_gene: TRBJ1-2; d_gene: -; v_gene: TRBV6-1; abundance: -; CDR3aa: CASSEQAGSSVDGYTF; CDR3nt: TGTGCCAGCAGTGAACAGGCAGGGTCCTCGGTCGATGGCTACACCTTC
j_gene: TRBJ2-1; d_gene: -; v_gene: TRBV6-1; abundance: once; CDR3aa: CASKPTQVNEQFF; CDR3nt: TGTGCCAGCAAGCCAACCCAGGTTAATGAGCAGTTCTTC
j_gene: TRBJ2-1; d_gene: -; v_gene: TRBV5-1; abundance: -; CDR3aa: CASSLAQENAEQFF; CDR3nt: TGCGCCAGCAGCTTGGCCCAGGAGAACGCTGAGCAGTTCTTC
j_gene: TRBJ2-7; d_gene: -; v_gene: TRBV6-5; abundance: -; CDR3aa: CASSPRAPFEQYF; CDR3nt: TGTGCCAGCAGTCCCCGGGCCCCGTTTGAGCAGTACTTC
j_gene: TRBJ1-1; d_gene: -; v_gene: TRBV2; abundance: -; CDR3aa: CASSEETVNTEAFF; CDR3nt: TGTGCCAGCAGTGAAGAGACAGTGAACACTGAAGCTTTCTTT
j_gene: TRBJ2-7; d_gene: -; v_gene: TRBV7-9; abundance: -; CDR3aa: CASSLGLSSYEQYF; CDR3nt: TGTGCCAGCAGCTTGGGGCTGAGTTCCTACGAGCAGTACTTC
j_gene: TRBJ2-1; d_gene: -; v_gene: TRBV5-1; abundance: once; CDR3aa: CASSPGGATGYNEQFF; CDR3nt: TGCGCCAGCAGCCCTGGGGGGGCGACGGGCTACAATGAGCAGTTCTTC
j_gene: TRBJ1-4; d_gene: -; v_gene: TRBV19; abundance: -; CDR3aa: CASRVPGHHNEKLFF; CDR3nt: TGTGCCAGTAGAGTACCGGGACACCATAATGAAAAACTGTTTTTT
j_gene: TRBJ2-1; d_gene: TRBD2; v_gene: TRBV11-2; abundance: once; CDR3aa: CASSQLAGPYNEQFF; CDR3nt: TGTGCCAGCAGCCAACTAGCGGGACCCTACAATGAGCAGTTCTTC
j_gene: TRBJ2-5; d_gene: TRBD1; v_gene: TRBV5-6; abundance: -; CDR3aa: CASSTGQGSETQYF; CDR3nt: TGTGCCAGCAGCACCGGACAGGGTTCGGAGACCCAGTACTTC
j_gene: TRBJ1-4; d_gene: -; v_gene: TRBV28; abundance: -; CDR3aa: CASTRGATNEKLFF; CDR3nt: TGTGCCAGCACCCGGGGAGCAACTAATGAAAAACTGTTTTTT
j_gene: TRBJ2-7; d_gene: TRBD1; v_gene: TRBV2; abundance: -; CDR3aa: CASRSGQGAYEQYF; CDR3nt: TGTGCCAGCAGGTCGGGACAGGGGGCCTACGAGCAGTACTTC
j_gene: TRBJ2-7; d_gene: -; v_gene: TRBV27; abundance: -; CDR3aa: CASSQPGRWTYEQYF; CDR3nt: TGTGCCAGCAGTCAACCCGGACGTTGGACCTACGAGCAGTACTTC
j_gene: TRBJ1-4; d_gene: -; v_gene: TRBV25-1; abundance: -; CDR3aa: CASSEFGKLFF; CDR3nt: TGTGCCAGCAGTGAATTTGGAAAACTGTTTTTT
j_gene: TRBJ2-3; d_gene: -; v_gene: TRBV7-9; abundance: once; CDR3aa: CASSFIGTHLGVDTQYF; CDR3nt: TGTGCCAGCAGCTTTATCGGGACACACCTTGGGGTAGATACGCAGTATTTT
j_gene: TRBJ2-6; d_gene: TRBD1; v_gene: TRBV7-8; abundance: -; CDR3aa: CASAKDRAGANVLTF; CDR3nt: TGTGCCAGCGCTAAAGACAGGGCTGGGGCCAACGTCCTGACTTTC
j_gene: TRBJ2-3; d_gene: -; v_gene: TRBV19; abundance: -; CDR3aa: CASSIDQGRDTQYF; CDR3nt: TGTGCCAGTAGTATAGATCAGGGGCGAGATACGCAGTATTTT
j_gene: TRBJ1-1; d_gene: -; v_gene: TRBV5-1; abundance: -; CDR3aa: CASSLDVPGTEAFF; CDR3nt: TGCGCCAGCAGCTTGGACGTGCCGGGAACTGAAGCTTTCTTT
j_gene: TRBJ2-7; d_gene: -; v_gene: TRBV2; abundance: medium-sized; CDR3aa: CASSPSRYEQYF; CDR3nt: TGTGCCAGCAGCCCAAGTAGATACGAGCAGTACTTC
j_gene: TRBJ1-1; d_gene: TRBD1; v_gene: TRBV7-6; abundance: few; CDR3aa: CASSSARQGNTEAFF; CDR3nt: TGTGCCAGCAGCTCCGCCCGACAGGGGAACACTGAAGCTTTCTTT
j_gene: TRBJ2-3; d_gene: TRBD2; v_gene: TRBV5-1; abundance: -; CDR3aa: CASSPLGERGDTQYF; CDR3nt: TGCGCCAGCAGCCCTCTTGGGGAGCGGGGGGATACGCAGTATTTT
j_gene: TRBJ1-5; d_gene: TRBD1; v_gene: TRBV15; abundance: once; CDR3aa: CATSRGQGDQPQHF; CDR3nt: TGTGCCACCAGCAGAGGACAGGGGGACCAGCCCCAGCATTTT
j_gene: TRBJ2-2; d_gene: -; v_gene: TRBV28; abundance: -; CDR3aa: CASSLGVGELFF; CDR3nt: TGTGCCAGCAGTTTAGGGGTCGGGGAGCTGTTTTTT
j_gene: TRBJ1-1; d_gene: -; v_gene: TRBV11-2; abundance: -; CDR3aa: CASSLDRSTRNTEAFF; CDR3nt: TGTGCCAGCAGCTTAGATCGAAGTACCCGTAACACTGAAGCTTTCTTT
j_gene: TRBJ2-7; d_gene: -; v_gene: TRBV2; abundance: -; CDR3aa: CASSDTSFTSYEQYF; CDR3nt: TGTGCCAGCAGTGATACGTCATTCACATCCTACGAGCAGTACTTC